This T cell receptor beta chain was found in a study of blood T cell repertoires in COVID-19. Across the whole study: Whether acute or convalescent, the COVID-19 samples came from the United States, Italy and Spain. From T cells, B-cell-depleted T cells, or PBMCs came the material, which was cDNA or gDNA.

As handled by the study authors: The authors estimated nucleated cell counts from reference gene primer amplification. Sequencing was performed with immunoSEQ multiplex PCR; in TCRdb, only in-frame clones are kept and a portion is missing. The V and J calls and clone size come from that table; D and trimming were worked out from the DNA. This table holds under 140,000 clones, 75% to 80% found once. Looked up from germline, CDR1 is SGHRS and CDR2 is YFSETQ. This CDR3 spans 16 amino acids. The V gene end was trimmed by 4 bases and the J gene end by 0 bases; junction bases not matched to a gene: 6. The TCR was taken from a woman older than 75 with active or convalescent COVID-19. The rearrangement joins TRBV5-1 to TRBJ2-2; TRBD1 matches 7 bases. Sequenced input: peripheral blood. The CDR3 nucleotides are TGCGCCAGCAGCCCCTGGGGACAGACGAACACCGGGGAGCTGTTTTTT. Amino acids: CASSPWGQTNTGELFF.